The present T cell receptor (beta chain) was sequenced within a study of T cells expressing NK-cell markers. On the study more broadly: The TCR beta repertoires were obtained from sorted CD3+CD56+NKG2C+, CD3+CD56+NKG2C- and CD3+CD56-NKG2C+ T cells. The eight sequenced donors comprised seven who were HCMV-seropositive and one who was seronegative.

UMIs accompanied the 5'RACE template switching by which TCR beta cDNA was made. TCRdb re-called the 5' RACE reads and catalogs CDR3 proteins one per entry, DNA excluded. The table for this sample gives about 150,000 distinct CDR3 sequences. The length of the CDR3 is 15 residues. The germline gives CDR1 MNHNY, CDR2 SVGAGI (reference sequence). Regarding the study as a whole: The contribution of dominant NKG2C+ clonotypes to CD8+ T cells in five to seven donors was roughly 1.0-7.5%.

For this clonotype: Its antigen is not known.

Sequences were obtained from blood T cells: a sorted CD56 or NKG2C T cell subset, CD4+ or CD8+ T cells, or bulk PBMC T cells (not recorded which). The rearrangement uses TRBV6-6 and TRBJ2-2; TCRdb designates TRBD2, a call that cannot be tested without DNA. The receptor was derived from a woman aged 50 to 60 in good health. CDR3: CASSLWPLGTGELFF.